This TCR beta chain was obtained from a study of shared clonotypes between healthy human individuals. Study-wide results and caveats: Generally, estimated richness proved larger in naive subsets than it did in memory subsets.

As handled by the study authors: Filtering differed since immunoSEQ provided only junctions, with no quality scores. The assay was immunoSEQ multiplex PCR, and TCRdb's table has in-frame clones only and misses some. The DNA was the basis for D and trimming; V, J and clone size are from that table. This table has about 1.1 million clones, about 80% appearing once. This CDR3 spans 17 amino acids. Germline V gene lookup returns CDR1 SGHRS and CDR2 YFSETQ. Losses at the gene ends were 4 bases for V and 7 bases for J; bases not matched to a gene: 20. In the CD4+ fraction, cells were divided into CD45RA+ naive and CD45RA-negative memory subsets. Of note for this clone: Its antigen is unidentified.

The specimen sequenced was memory CD4+ T cells from PBMCs. Regarding subset: CD45RA-negative fraction. J is TRBJ2-7 and V is TRBV5-1; 7 nucleotides align to TRBD2. This receptor was obtained from a man younger than 35 in good health. Some clones in this sample may be carry-over from other donors' samples. CDR3 DNA: TGCGCCAGCAGCCCCGGGGGGTGGGGCTCTGGTTCGCGGGAGCAGTACTTC. Amino acids: CASSPGGWGSGSREQYF.